A selection of T cell receptor beta chains follows, all from one sample in a study of OX40 agonist ivuxolimab in advanced cancers. Using immunoSEQ multiplex PCR, the repertoire was profiled, and TCRdb retains in-frame clones only, with some absent. The data show fewer than 70,000 clones, with around 80% seen just once and 2.4% held by the top ten. The sequenced sample was CD4+ or CD8+ T cells sorted from blood, obtained in a trial of the OX40 agonist ivuxolimab. All receptors come from an adult with an advanced solid tumor such as melanoma, head and neck, liver or kidney cancer. CDR3s include the opening cysteine and the closing phenylalanine or tryptophan. A D gene is named only where the DNA matches it firmly. A row's size may be missing; if present it is once, few, many or a size class.

J: TRBJ1-2; V: TRBV7-9; D: TRBD1; size: NA; DNA: TGTGCCAGGAGGGACAGCTATGGCTACACCTTC; CDR3: CARRDSYGYTF
J: TRBJ1-6; V: TRBV9; D: NA; size: NA; DNA: TGTGCCAGCAGCGTAACGGATTTGAATTCACCCCTCCACTTT; CDR3: CASSVTDLNSPLHF
J: TRBJ1-5; V: TRBV28; D: TRBD1; size: NA; DNA: TGTGCCAGCAGTCGCCATAAACAGGGGGCGCCGGTTGGCAATCAGCCCCAGCATTTT; CDR3: CASSRHKQGAPVGNQPQHF
J: TRBJ2-4; V: TRBV2; D: TRBD2; size: NA; DNA: TGTGCCAGCAGTGAAGTCCCCTCTAGCGGGGTAAAAAACATTCAGTACTTC; CDR3: CASSEVPSSGVKNIQYF
J: TRBJ2-3; V: TRBV2; D: TRBD1; size: NA; DNA: TGTGCCAGCAGTGAAACCGGGACAGGGGGTGGAGATACGCAGTATTTT; CDR3: CASSETGTGGGDTQYF
J: TRBJ1-3; V: TRBV2; D: NA; size: NA; DNA: TGTGCCAGCAGTGAAGCGCTTCAGGGTAGGACCATATATTTT; CDR3: CASSEALQGRTIYF
J: TRBJ2-7; V: TRBV5-6; D: NA; size: few; DNA: TGTGCCAGCAGCCCCCAGGGAGGGGGCTACGAGCAGTACTTC; CDR3: CASSPQGGGYEQYF
J: TRBJ2-1; V: TRBV6-6; D: NA; size: NA; DNA: TGTGCCAGCAGTTCACTCCCCCCGTTCCGCAATGAGCAGTTCTTC; CDR3: CASSSLPPFRNEQFF
J: TRBJ1-1; V: TRBV19; D: NA; size: NA; DNA: TGTGCCAGTAGTATGCTACAGGGGAACACTGAAGCTTTCTTT; CDR3: CASSMLQGNTEAFF
J: TRBJ2-3; V: TRBV5-1; D: NA; size: NA; DNA: TGCGCCAGCAGCTTGGCTCGGGGGGCAAGCACAGATACGCAGTATTTT; CDR3: CASSLARGASTDTQYF
J: TRBJ2-3; V: TRBV6-4; D: NA; size: NA; DNA: TGTGCCAGCAGTGACTCGAGTCATGGTATCGGGGGCACAGATACGCAGTATTTT; CDR3: CASSDSSHGIGGTDTQYF
J: TRBJ2-5; V: TRBV5-1; D: NA; size: few; DNA: TGCGCCAGCAGCCCTGGATTGATGGAGACCCAGTACTTC; CDR3: CASSPGLMETQYF
J: TRBJ1-1; V: TRBV28; D: TRBD1; size: NA; DNA: TGTGCCAGCCGCAGGGGGCGAGCTTTCTTT; CDR3: CASRRGRAFF
J: TRBJ2-2; V: TRBV6-5; D: NA; size: NA; DNA: TGTGCCAGCAGTTATAATAACAGGGTTTTAACCGGGGAGCTGTTTTTT; CDR3: CASSYNNRVLTGELFF
J: TRBJ1-5; V: TRBV19; D: NA; size: NA; DNA: TGTGCCAGTAGTATCGACAGAACATATCAGCCCCAGCATTTT; CDR3: CASSIDRTYQPQHF
J: TRBJ2-7; V: TRBV7-9; D: NA; size: NA; DNA: TGTGCCAGCAGCTTAGCTGCGGCGGGCTACGAGCAGTACTTC; CDR3: CASSLAAAGYEQYF
J: TRBJ1-4; V: TRBV19; D: TRBD1; size: few; DNA: TGTGCCAGTAGTATGACGGGACAGGGGAGGGAAAAACTGTTTTTT; CDR3: CASSMTGQGREKLFF
J: TRBJ2-5; V: TRBV5-1; D: NA; size: NA; DNA: TGCGCCAGCAGCTTGCGCCCACCGGGAATCGGCGGAGAGACCCAGTACTTC; CDR3: CASSLRPPGIGGETQYF
J: TRBJ1-1; V: TRBV28; D: NA; size: NA; DNA: TGTGCCAGCAGTTTATGGGGGGCGGGGTTGAACACTGAAGCTTTCTTT; CDR3: CASSLWGAGLNTEAFF
J: TRBJ2-5; V: TRBV5-1; D: TRBD2; size: few; DNA: TGCGCCAGCAAAATCCTAGCGGGGGTCCAAGAGACCCAGTACTTC; CDR3: CASKILAGVQETQYF
J: TRBJ2-3; V: TRBV18; D: NA; size: NA; DNA: TGTGCCAGCTCACCACCTGTCCGGGATACGCAGTATTTT; CDR3: CASSPPVRDTQYF
J: TRBJ2-5; V: TRBV11-2; D: NA; size: NA; DNA: TGTGCCAGCGGGTGGGGGAGCGGAGGGACCCAAGAGACCCAGTACTTC; CDR3: CASGWGSGGTQETQYF
J: TRBJ1-4; V: TRBV15; D: NA; size: NA; DNA: TGTGCCACCAGCAGAGATCTGGCAGGGGAGAATGAAAAACTGTTTTTT; CDR3: CATSRDLAGENEKLFF
J: TRBJ1-6; V: TRBV6-1; D: NA; size: NA; DNA: TGTGCCAGCAGTGAATTCGACACCTATAATTCACCCCTCCACTTT; CDR3: CASSEFDTYNSPLHF
J: TRBJ1-1; V: TRBV11-2; D: TRBD1; size: NA; DNA: TGTGCCAGCAGGAAACAGGGGGCGTACGGTGAAGCTTTCTTT; CDR3: CASRKQGAYGEAFF
J: TRBJ2-3; V: TRBV7-8; D: NA; size: NA; DNA: TGTGCCAGCAGCAGACACCCAGGGAAAACCACAGATACGCAGTATTTT; CDR3: CASSRHPGKTTDTQYF